This passage covers 10 T cell receptor beta chains from one sample sequenced in a study of a mutant IDH1 vaccine in newly diagnosed glioma. Time point given: baseline, week 1 (first vaccination visit). Described treatment: pre-vaccination baseline after standard-of-care therapy. Method: immunoSEQ multiplex PCR; TCRdb's copy keeps in-frame clones and lacks some. The sample yields approximately 70,000 clones, 79% seen once. The input for sequencing was PBMCs, taken from a glioma patient treated with radiotherapy, temozolomide or both. These receptors all stem from a man in his fifties with glioma.

The genes are TRBV13 and TRBJ1-1; D may be TRBD1 (6 bases). In germline, CDR1 is PRHDT, CDR2 FYEKMQ (reference sequence). The CDR3 is 16 residues long. Trimming pared 0 bases from V and 3 bases from J, leaving 14 bases between. CDR3 residues: CASSLGGGRGYTEAFF. CDR3 coding DNA: TGTGCCAGCAGCTTAGGCGGGGGCAGGGGTTACACTGAAGCTTTCTTT.

This chain connects TRBV4-2 to TRBJ2-1; 13 nucleotides line up with TRBD2. The trim removed 4 bases at V and 7 bases at J, leaving 4 bases unmatched. The CDR3 runs 15 residues. Germline CDR1 is LGHNA and CDR2 is YNFKEQ. Written as DNA, the CDR3 is TGTGCCAGCAGCCGCGGACTAGCGGGGGAAAATGAGCAGTTCTTC. Protein: CASSRGLAGENEQFF.

J is TRBJ1-5 and V is TRBV2, with TRBD1 matching over 7 bases. The J segment lost 5 bases and the V segment lost 5 bases, leaving 3 bases of the junction unmatched. This CDR3 comprises 13 residues. The germline V gene encodes CDR1 SNHLY and CDR2 FYNNEI. The CDR3 region has the DNA TGTGCCAGCAGTTCTGACAGGGATCAGCCCCAGCATTTT. Its protein is CASSSDRDQPQHF. The whole variable domain, remainder taken from reference TRBV2 and TRBJ1-5, is EPEVTQTPSHQVTQMGQEVILRCVPISNHLYFYWYRQILGQKVEFLVSFYNNEISEKSEIFDDQFSVERPDGSNFTLKIRSTKLEDSAMYFCASSSDRDQPQHFGDGTRLSIL.

This chain joins TRBV6-6 and TRBJ1-5, with 7 positions matching TRBD1. Germline values: CDR1 MNHNY, CDR2 SVGAGI (reference sequence). The trim removed 7 bases at V and 6 bases at J, leaving 3 bases unmatched. The CDR3 extends over 12 amino acids. CDR3 region: CASTGGSQPQHF. The CDR3 DNA follows: TGTGCCAGCACAGGGGGAAGTCAGCCCCAGCATTTT.

This clone was seen more than once but under ten times. This rearrangement joins TRBV5-1 to TRBJ1-1; possible D gene TRBD1, 5 bases. The length of the CDR3 is 15 residues. Germline V gene sequence: CDR1 SGHRS, CDR2 YFSETQ. Deletions cut 4 bases from V and 7 bases from J, with 20 bases between. CDR3 in amino acids: CASSTRTPRKGEAFF. CDR3 sequence (DNA): TGCGCCAGCAGCACTCGGACACCCAGAAAAGGTGAAGCTTTCTTT.

The rearrangement links TRBV5-1 to TRBJ1-5; D is possibly TRBD1 (6 bases). The germline V and J ends were trimmed by 0 bases and 7 bases, with 14 bases remaining between them. The CDR3 extends over 15 amino acids. Germline V lookup: CDR1 SGHRS, CDR2 YFSETQ. Here the CDR3 reads CASSLAGGPRQPQHF. The CDR3 region has the DNA TGCGCCAGCAGCTTGGCCGGGGGGCCAAGACAGCCCCAGCATTTT.

V is TRBV30 and J is TRBJ2-1; 16 nucleotides line up with TRBD2. The junction had 14 bases not matched to a gene; V was cut back by 5 bases and J by 10 bases. The V gene's germline CDR1 is GTSNPN and CDR2 SVGIG (reference sequence). The CDR3 has 17 amino acids. The chain's CDR3 is CAWLPGTSGGALGEQFF. DNA of the CDR3: TGTGCCTGGTTACCCGGGACTAGCGGGGGGGCCCTAGGAGAGCAGTTCTTC.

The chain combines TRBV7-9 with TRBJ2-3; no clear D gene. This CDR3 has 11 amino acids. The germline V and J ends were trimmed by 6 bases and 5 bases, with 6 bases remaining between them. Germline V gene lookup returns CDR1 SEHNR and CDR2 FQNEAQ (reference sequence). The CDR3 DNA follows: TGTGCCAGCAGTCCCGTAGATACGCAGTATTTT. Translated: CASSPVDTQYF.

CDR3 in amino acids: CASSLSQNGGEAFF. The DNA of the CDR3 is TGCGCCAGCAGCTTGTCACAGAACGGGGGTGAAGCTTTCTTT. The chain carries TRBV5-1 and TRBJ1-1, with D perhaps TRBD1 (5 bases). CDR1 and CDR2 (germline): SGHRS, YFSETQ. The CDR3 is 14 residues long. V was shortened by 1 base and J by 7 bases, with 14 bases between the two germline ends.

The chain combines TRBV30 with TRBJ1-2; D is undetermined. The CDR3 is 14 residues long. The ends were cut back, 0 bases at V and 4 bases at J, with 12 bases in the middle. Germline CDR1 reads GTSNPN; CDR2 reads SVGIG (reference sequence). The CDR3 coding sequence is TGTGCCTGGAGTGTAAGGGAACGCGGCTATGGCTACACCTTC. Residues: CAWSVRERGYGYTF.